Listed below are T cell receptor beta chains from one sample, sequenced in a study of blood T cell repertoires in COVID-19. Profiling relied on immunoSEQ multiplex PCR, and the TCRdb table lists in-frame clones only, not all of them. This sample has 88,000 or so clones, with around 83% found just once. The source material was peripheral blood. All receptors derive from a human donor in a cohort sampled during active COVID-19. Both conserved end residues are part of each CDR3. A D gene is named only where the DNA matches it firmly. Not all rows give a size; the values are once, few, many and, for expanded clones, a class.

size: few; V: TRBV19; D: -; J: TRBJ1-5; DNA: TGTGCCAGTAGTCATGGCGGGGGGATGGAGCATTTT; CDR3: CASSHGGGMEHF
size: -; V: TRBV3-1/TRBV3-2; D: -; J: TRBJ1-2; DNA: TGTGCCAGCAGCCCCGGCGGGGCCTATGGCTACACCTTC; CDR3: CASSPGGAYGYTF
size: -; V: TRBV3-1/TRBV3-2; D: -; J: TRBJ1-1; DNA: TGTGCCAGCAGCACCCTATCGGGGACTGAAGCTTTCTTT; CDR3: CASSTLSGTEAFF
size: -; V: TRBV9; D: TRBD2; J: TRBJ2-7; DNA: TGTGCCAGCGGGCCAGCGGGGACTTACGAGCAGTACTTC; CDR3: CASGPAGTYEQYF
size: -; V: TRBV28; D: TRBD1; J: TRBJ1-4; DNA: TGTGCCAGCAGCTCCTTGGCCGCAGGGGGGCCTAATGAAAAACTGTTTTTT; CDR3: CASSSLAAGGPNEKLFF
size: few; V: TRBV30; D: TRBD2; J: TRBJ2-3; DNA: TGTGCCTGGAGAGCGGGGGGGGGCACCACAGATACGCAGTATTTT; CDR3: CAWRAGGGTTDTQYF
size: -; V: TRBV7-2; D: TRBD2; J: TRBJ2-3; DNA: TGTGCCAGCAGCGCAGCGGGAGGGATTATCACAGATACGCAGTATTTT; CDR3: CASSAAGGIITDTQYF
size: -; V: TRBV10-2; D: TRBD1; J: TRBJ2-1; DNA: TGCGCCAGCAGTGATGGACAGGGGGCTTCTAGGTTCCCCTACAATGAGCAGTTCTTC; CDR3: CASSDGQGASRFPYNEQFF
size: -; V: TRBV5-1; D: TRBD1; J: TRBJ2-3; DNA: TGCGCCAGCAGTTGGGACAGCCCTCAAAGCACAGATACGCAGTATTTT; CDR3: CASSWDSPQSTDTQYF
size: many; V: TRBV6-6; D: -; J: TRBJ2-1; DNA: TGTGCCAGCAGTCTGTTGAGCTCCTACAATGAGCAGTTCTTC; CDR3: CASSLLSSYNEQFF
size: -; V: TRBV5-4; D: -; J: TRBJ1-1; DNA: TGTGCCAGCAGCCCCCCGGGTCCCCCCACTGAAGCTTTCTTT; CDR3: CASSPPGPPTEAFF
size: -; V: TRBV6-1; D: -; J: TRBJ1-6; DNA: TGTGCCAGCAGTGACGGGGGGCCCAATTCACCCCTCCACTTT; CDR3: CASSDGGPNSPLHF
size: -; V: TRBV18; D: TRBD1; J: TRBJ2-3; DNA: TGTGCCAGCTCAAGGGGACAGGGCACAGATACGCAGTATTTT; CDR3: CASSRGQGTDTQYF
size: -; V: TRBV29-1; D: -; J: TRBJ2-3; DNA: TGCAGCGTTGAATTACCGGTGACTAGCACAGATACGCAGTATTTT; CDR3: CSVELPVTSTDTQYF
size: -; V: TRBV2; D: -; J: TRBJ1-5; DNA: TGTGCCAGCAGTGAAAACAGGGCCTTTGGGCCCCAGCATTTT; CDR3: CASSENRAFGPQHF
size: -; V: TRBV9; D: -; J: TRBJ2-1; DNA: TGTGCCAGCAGCAAAGAGGAGCGAACTAGCAATGAGCAGTTCTTC; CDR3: CASSKEERTSNEQFF
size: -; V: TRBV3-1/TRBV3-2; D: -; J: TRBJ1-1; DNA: TGTGCCAGCAGCCAAAGTCAAGGGGCCTCGGCAGCTTTCTTT; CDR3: CASSQSQGASAAFF
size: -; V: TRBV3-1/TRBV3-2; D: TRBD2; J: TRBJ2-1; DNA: TGTGCCAGCAGCCAAGATACCGGTAGCGGGGGCGGTGAGCAGTTCTTC; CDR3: CASSQDTGSGGGEQFF
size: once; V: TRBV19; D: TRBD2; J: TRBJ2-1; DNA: TGTGCCAGTAGCCCATCAGGCGGGGGGGGGAATGAGCAGTTCTTC; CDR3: CASSPSGGGGNEQFF
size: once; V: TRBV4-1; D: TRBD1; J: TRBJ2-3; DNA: TGCGCCAGCAGCCAAGACCTCCGGGACAGATTCACAGATACGCAGTATTTT; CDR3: CASSQDLRDRFTDTQYF
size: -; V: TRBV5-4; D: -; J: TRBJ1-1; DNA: TGTGCCAGCAGCTTTGGGGGCAGGGGTGCCTTGGGGACTGAAGCTTTCTTT; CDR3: CASSFGGRGALGTEAFF
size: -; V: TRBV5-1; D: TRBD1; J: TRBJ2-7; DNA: TGCGCCAGCAGCTCGGGACAGTCTCTAACCTACGAGCAGTACTTC; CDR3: CASSSGQSLTYEQYF
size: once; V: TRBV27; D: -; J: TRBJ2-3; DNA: TGTGCCAGCAGTCCAAGACAGACTCTCACCTACACAGATACGCAGTATTTT; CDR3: CASSPRQTLTYTDTQYF
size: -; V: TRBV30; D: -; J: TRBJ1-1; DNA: TGTGCCCTGCTCTCACCGGGTGGGACTGAAGCTTTCTTT; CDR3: CALLSPGGTEAFF
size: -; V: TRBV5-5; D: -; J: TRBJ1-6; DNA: TGTGCCAGCAGCTTGTCGAATTCACCCCTCCACTTT; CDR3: CASSLSNSPLHF
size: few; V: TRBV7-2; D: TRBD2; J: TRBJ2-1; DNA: TGTGCCAGCAGCTCGGGGGGGTATTACAATGAGCAGTTCTTC; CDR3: CASSSGGYYNEQFF
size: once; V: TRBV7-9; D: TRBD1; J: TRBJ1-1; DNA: TGTGCCAGCATCCGCAGGGGGGCCGTCTTAGCTTTCTTT; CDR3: CASIRRGAVLAFF
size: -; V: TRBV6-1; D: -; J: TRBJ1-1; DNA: TGTGCCAGCAGTGAAGCGGTGGACATGACTGAAGCTTTCTTT; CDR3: CASSEAVDMTEAFF
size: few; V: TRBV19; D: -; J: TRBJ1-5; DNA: TGTGCCAGTAGTAACCCAGGACCTCAGGGGTACCAGCCCCAGCATTTT; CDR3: CASSNPGPQGYQPQHF
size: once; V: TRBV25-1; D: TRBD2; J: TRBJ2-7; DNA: TGTGCCAGCACTCTTGGGACTAGCGGGAGCAACGAGCAGTACTTC; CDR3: CASTLGTSGSNEQYF
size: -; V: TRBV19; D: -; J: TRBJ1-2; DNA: TGTGCCAGTAGTATAGCAGGGGTTAACTATGGCTACACCTTC; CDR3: CASSIAGVNYGYTF
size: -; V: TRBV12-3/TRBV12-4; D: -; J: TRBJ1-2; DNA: TGTGCCAGCAGTTCACAGGGCTTAGGTGGCTACACCTTC; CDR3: CASSSQGLGGYTF
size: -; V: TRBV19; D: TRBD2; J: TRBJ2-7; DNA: TGTGCCAGTAGTATGAGGCGGGAGGGCCCGTACGAGCAGTACTTC; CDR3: CASSMRREGPYEQYF
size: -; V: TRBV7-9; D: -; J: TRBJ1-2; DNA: TGTGCCAGCAGCGTAGATGGCGGGTCTCTCGATGGCTACACCTTC; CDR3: CASSVDGGSLDGYTF
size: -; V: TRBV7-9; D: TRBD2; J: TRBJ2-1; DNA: TGTGCCAGCAGCTTAACAAGCGGGAGAGGTGAGCAGTTCTTC; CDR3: CASSLTSGRGEQFF
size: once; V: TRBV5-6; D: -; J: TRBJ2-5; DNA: TGTGCCAGCAGCTTGGGACAGCTCGGGACCCAGTACTTC; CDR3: CASSLGQLGTQYF
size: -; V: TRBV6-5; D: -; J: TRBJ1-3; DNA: TGTGCCAGCAGTTACTCGGAGGGTAGGGCTGGAAACACCATATATTTT; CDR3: CASSYSEGRAGNTIYF
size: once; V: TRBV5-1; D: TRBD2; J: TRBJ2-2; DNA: TGCGCCAGCAGCCCTACTAGCGGGAGGCCCCGGTCCGGGGAGCTGTTTTTT; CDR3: CASSPTSGRPRSGELFF
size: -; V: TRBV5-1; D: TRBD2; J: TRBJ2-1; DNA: TGCGCCAGCACTGGCCCAGGACTAGCGGGGGGTGAGCAGTTCTTC; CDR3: CASTGPGLAGGEQFF
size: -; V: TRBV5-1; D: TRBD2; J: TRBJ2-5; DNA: TGCGCCAGCAGCTTCTCTAGCGGGGGACCCCTCCAAGAGACCCAGTACTTC; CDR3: CASSFSSGGPLQETQYF
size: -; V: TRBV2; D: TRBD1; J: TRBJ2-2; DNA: TGTGCCAGCAGGGCCGGGACAGTTAACACCGGGGAGCTGTTTTTT; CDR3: CASRAGTVNTGELFF
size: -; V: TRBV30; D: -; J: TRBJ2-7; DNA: TGTGCCTGGAGCGCGGGCTCCTACGAGCAGTACTTC; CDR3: CAWSAGSYEQYF
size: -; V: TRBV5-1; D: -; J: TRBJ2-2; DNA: TGCGCCAGCAGCTTGGTTCCTAACACCGGGGAGCTGTTTTTT; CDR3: CASSLVPNTGELFF
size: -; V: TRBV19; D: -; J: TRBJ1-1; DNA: TGTGCCAGTGAGGGTGGGGGCTTGGGCACTGAAGCTTTCTTT; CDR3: CASEGGGLGTEAFF
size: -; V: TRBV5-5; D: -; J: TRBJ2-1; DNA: TGTGCCAGCAGCCCGCGGTACAATGAGCAGTTCTTC; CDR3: CASSPRYNEQFF
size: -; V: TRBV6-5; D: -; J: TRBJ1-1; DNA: TGTGCCAGCAGAACTGGGGGGGTCTCGGAAGCTTTCTTT; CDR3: CASRTGGVSEAFF
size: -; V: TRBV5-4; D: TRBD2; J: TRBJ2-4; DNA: TGTGCCAGCAGCCCCGGGGGGGGCGTCGTAGAAAACATTCAGTACTTC; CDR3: CASSPGGGVVENIQYF
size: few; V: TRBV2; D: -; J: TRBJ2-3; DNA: TGTGCCAGCAGTGACAGTAGCCGCACAGATACGCAGTATTTT; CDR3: CASSDSSRTDTQYF
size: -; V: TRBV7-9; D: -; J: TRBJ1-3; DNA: TGTGCCAGCAGCTTCACTACAGGGAGTAACACCATATATTTT; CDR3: CASSFTTGSNTIYF
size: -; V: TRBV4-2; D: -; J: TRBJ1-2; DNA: TGTGCCAGCAGCGCCCTTGGACTCGGTGGCTACACCTTC; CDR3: CASSALGLGGYTF
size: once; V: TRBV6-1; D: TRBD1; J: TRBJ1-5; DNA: TGTGCCAGCAGTGAACTGGGGACAGGGGTTCAGCCCCAGCATTTT; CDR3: CASSELGTGVQPQHF
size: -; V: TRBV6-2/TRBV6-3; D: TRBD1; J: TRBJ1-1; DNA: TGTGCCAGCAGCCCAATAGGACAGGGTAACACTGAAGCTTTCTTT; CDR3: CASSPIGQGNTEAFF
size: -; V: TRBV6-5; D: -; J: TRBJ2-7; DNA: TGTGCCAGCAGGCAGCAGGGGGAGCAGTACTTC; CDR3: CASRQQGEQYF
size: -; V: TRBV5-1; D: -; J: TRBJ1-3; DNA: TGCGCCAGCAGCTTGGGGACTGCCTCTGGAAACACCATATATTTT; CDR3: CASSLGTASGNTIYF
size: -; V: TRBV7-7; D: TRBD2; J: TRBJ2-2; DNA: TGTGCCAGCAGCTCCGGGACTAGAAACACCGGGGAGCTGTTTTTT; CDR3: CASSSGTRNTGELFF